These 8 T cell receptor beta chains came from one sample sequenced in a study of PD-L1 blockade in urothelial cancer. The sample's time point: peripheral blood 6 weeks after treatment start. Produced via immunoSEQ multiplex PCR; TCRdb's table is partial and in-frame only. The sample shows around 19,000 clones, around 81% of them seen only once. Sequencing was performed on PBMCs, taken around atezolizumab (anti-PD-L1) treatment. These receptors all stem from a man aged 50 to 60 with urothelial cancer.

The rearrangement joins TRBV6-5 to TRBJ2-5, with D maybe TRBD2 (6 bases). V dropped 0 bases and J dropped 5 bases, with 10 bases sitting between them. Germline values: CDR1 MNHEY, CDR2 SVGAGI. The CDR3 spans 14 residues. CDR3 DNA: TGTGCCAGCAGTTACTCGGCGGGGTGGGAGACCCAGTACTTC. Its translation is CASSYSAGWETQYF.

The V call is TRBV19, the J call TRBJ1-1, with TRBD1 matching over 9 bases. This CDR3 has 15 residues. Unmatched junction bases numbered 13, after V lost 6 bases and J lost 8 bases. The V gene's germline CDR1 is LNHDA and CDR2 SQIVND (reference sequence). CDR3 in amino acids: CASRRDRVDQTEAFF. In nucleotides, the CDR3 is TGTGCCAGTAGACGGGACAGGGTCGACCAGACCGAAGCTTTCTTT.

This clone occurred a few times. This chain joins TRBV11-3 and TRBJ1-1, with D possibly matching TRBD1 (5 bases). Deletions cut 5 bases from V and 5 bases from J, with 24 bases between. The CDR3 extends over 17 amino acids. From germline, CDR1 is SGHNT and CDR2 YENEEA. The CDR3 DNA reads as TGTGCCAGCAGCCGCCGCAGGGTACTCCCTCACTGGACTGAAGCTTTCTTT. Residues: CASSRRRVLPHWTEAFF.

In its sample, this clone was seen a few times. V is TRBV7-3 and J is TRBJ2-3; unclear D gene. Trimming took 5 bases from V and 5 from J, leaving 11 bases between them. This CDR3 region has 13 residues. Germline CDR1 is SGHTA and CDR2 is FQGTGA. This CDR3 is CASSSYRGDTQYF. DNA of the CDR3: TGTGCCAGCAGCAGTTATAGAGGAGATACGCAGTATTTT.

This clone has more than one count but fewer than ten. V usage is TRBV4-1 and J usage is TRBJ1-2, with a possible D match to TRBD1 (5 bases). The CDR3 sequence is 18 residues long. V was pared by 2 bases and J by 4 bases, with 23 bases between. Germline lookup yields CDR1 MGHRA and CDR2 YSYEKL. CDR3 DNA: TGCGCCAGCAGCCAACCGACCGACAGACACCTGGATCGCTATGGCTACACCTTC. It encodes CASSQPTDRHLDRYGYTF.

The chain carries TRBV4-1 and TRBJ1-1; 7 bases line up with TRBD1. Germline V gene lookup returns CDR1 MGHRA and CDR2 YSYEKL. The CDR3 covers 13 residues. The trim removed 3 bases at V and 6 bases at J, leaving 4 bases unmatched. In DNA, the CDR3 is TGCGCCAGCAGCCAGGGGACAGCTCCTGAAGCTTTCTTT. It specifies CASSQGTAPEAFF.

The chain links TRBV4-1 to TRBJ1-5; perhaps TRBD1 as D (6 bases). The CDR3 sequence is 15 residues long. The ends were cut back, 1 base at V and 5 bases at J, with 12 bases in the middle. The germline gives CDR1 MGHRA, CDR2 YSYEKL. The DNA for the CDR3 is TGCGCCAGCAGCCAAGGGGACAAGTGGCATCAGCCCCAGCATTTT. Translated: CASSQGDKWHQPQHF.

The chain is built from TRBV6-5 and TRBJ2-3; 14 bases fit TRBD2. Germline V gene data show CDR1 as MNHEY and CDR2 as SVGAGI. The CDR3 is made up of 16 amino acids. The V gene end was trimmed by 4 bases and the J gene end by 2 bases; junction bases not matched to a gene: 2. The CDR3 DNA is TGTGCCAGCAGTTGGACTAGCGGGGGGTTCACAGATACGCAGTATTTT. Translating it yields CASSWTSGGFTDTQYF.